The following is a T cell receptor beta chain sequence with its context. Antigen specificity is unknown. The data stem from a study of Ad26.COV2.S vaccination and SARS-CoV-2 variants. Overall study context: It was the COV1001 Ad26.COV2.S trial arm that included the donor.

The V gene's germline CDR1 is SGHAT and CDR2 FQNNGV. The CDR3 spans 16 residues. V shed 5 bases and J 1 base; nucleotides not matched to a gene: 8. Study-level points and caveats: There was a possibility that the TCR breadth and depth analyses underestimated total T cell responses.

Clones were read by immunoSEQ multiplex PCR, and TCRdb kept only the in-frame ones, dropping some. The data show roughly 300,000 clones, 80% to 90% seen once. Treatment specified: over 15 received Ad26.COV2.S at low or high dose, single or two shots; 5 received placebo; per-sample allocation not given. On day 63 after the first injection, vaccine and placebo recipients gave samples. Boston hosted the donor, who was an adult aged 18-55 years. What was given as vaccine was an Ad26 vector encoding Wuhan-strain SARS-CoV-2 spike. The chain combines TRBV11-2 with TRBJ2-4; 7 nucleotides agree with TRBD1. The receptor was isolated from a person between 18 and 59 years old who received the Ad26.COV2.S COVID-19 vaccine or a placebo. The specimen comprised peripheral blood, sampled in a trial of Ad26.COV2.S vaccine versus placebo. CDR3 loop: CASSARQGRAKNIQYF. CDR3 bases: TGTGCCAGCAGCGCTAGACAGGGTAGGGCCAAAAACATTCAGTACTTC.